These T cell receptor beta chains were read from a single sample in a study of blood T cells in healthy people across ages. TCRdb processed the 5' RACE reads anew with MiXCR; each CDR3 protein has one entry. The sample shows 1.5 million to 2 million distinct CDR3 sequences, more than 35% of them seen only once. Source material: blood. The receptors come from a human donor in good health. CDR3s leave out the opening cysteine and the closing phenylalanine or tryptophan. A D gene is named only where the DNA matches it firmly.

j_call d_call v_call cdr3_aa
TRBJ1-5 - TRBV6-2/TRBV6-3 ASTWPHSNQPQH
TRBJ1-2 - TRBV9 ASSILEGGYGYT
TRBJ1-3 TRBD1 TRBV7-3 ASSVQGGFGNTIY
TRBJ2-7 - TRBV9 ASCPGTGYEQY
TRBJ1-6 TRBD1 TRBV7-9 ASSPYGTGGSSPLH
TRBJ2-3 - TRBV12-3/TRBV12-4 ACSIQGDTQY
TRBJ2-3 - TRBV5-6 ASSFPTGAAPDTQY
TRBJ2-3 TRBD2 TRBV2 ASSEVAGQGDTQY
TRBJ1-2 TRBD1 TRBV5-1 ASRYATGDYGYT
TRBJ1-4 TRBD1 TRBV6-2/TRBV6-3 ASSRRDRGEVEKLF
TRBJ2-7 - TRBV4-3 ASSQDLVAYEQY
TRBJ2-4 TRBD2 TRBV27 ASRPYLADLLQQY
TRBJ1-5 TRBD1 TRBV20-1 SAYRGGQPQH
TRBJ1-4 - TRBV5-1 ASSNFGRFNEKLF
TRBJ1-5 - TRBV12-3/TRBV12-4 ASCPPGNQPQH
TRBJ2-5 - TRBV6-1 ASITAGETQY
TRBJ2-1 - TRBV20-1 SARSGLYNEQF
TRBJ2-1 TRBD1 TRBV5-1 ASSYRDRNNNEQF
TRBJ1-2 TRBD1 TRBV7-8 ASSLYSFTGGNYGCT
TRBJ2-1 TRBD2 TRBV10-3 AISGLSGGVENEQV
TRBJ2-1 TRBD2 TRBV6-2/TRBV6-3 ASRTAGTSGVNEQF
TRBJ1-2 - TRBV29-1 SVEYQRTQGRGYT